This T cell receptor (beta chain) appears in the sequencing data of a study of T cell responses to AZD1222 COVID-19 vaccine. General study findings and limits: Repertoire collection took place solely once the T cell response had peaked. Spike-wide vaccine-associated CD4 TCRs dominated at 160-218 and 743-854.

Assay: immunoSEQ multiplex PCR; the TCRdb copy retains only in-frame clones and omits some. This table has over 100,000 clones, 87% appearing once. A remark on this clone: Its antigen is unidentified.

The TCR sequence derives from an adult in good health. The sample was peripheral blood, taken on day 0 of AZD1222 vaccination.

CDR3 loop: CASSPEQGRLGEQYF. The CDR3 coding sequence is TGTGCCAGCTCACCGGAGCAGGGTCGGTTGGGCGAGCAGTACTTC. The J gene is TRBJ2-7, the V gene TRBV18, with a weak D call TRBD1 (5 bases). The germline CDR1 and CDR2 sequences are KGHSH and LQKENI. Deletions cut 3 bases from V and 6 bases from J, with 18 bases between. The CDR3 covers 15 residues.